This TCR beta chain was sequenced for a study of blood T cells in healthy people across ages. Broader study findings: Per million T cells, the diversity of TCR beta decreased roughly linearly as age advanced. Both higher diversity and more naive CD4+ cells marked long-lived donors when set against aged donors.

Trimming removed 2 bases at V and 4 bases at J, with 8 bases between. CDR1 and CDR2 (germline): MNHEY, SVGEGT. The CDR3 is 13 amino acids. The use of a sample-barcoded 5' primer and a J-beta primer mix characterized a second PCR of about 7 to 12 cycles. Every molecule of cDNA carried a tag from a template-switch adaptor with 12 random nucleotides. TCRdb analysed the 5' RACE reads with MiXCR anew, one entry per CDR3 protein. The table lists around 900,000 distinct CDR3 sequences, 51% of them singletons. A word on this clonotype: Its target is not known.

J is TRBJ2-5 and V is TRBV6-2 or TRBV6-3; no clear D gene. This clonotype was sampled from an older woman in good health. The sequencing sample was made of blood. In nucleotides, the CDR3 is TGTGCCAGCAGTTACGCTGGGATAGAGACCCAGTACTTC. Amino acids: CASSYAGIETQYF.